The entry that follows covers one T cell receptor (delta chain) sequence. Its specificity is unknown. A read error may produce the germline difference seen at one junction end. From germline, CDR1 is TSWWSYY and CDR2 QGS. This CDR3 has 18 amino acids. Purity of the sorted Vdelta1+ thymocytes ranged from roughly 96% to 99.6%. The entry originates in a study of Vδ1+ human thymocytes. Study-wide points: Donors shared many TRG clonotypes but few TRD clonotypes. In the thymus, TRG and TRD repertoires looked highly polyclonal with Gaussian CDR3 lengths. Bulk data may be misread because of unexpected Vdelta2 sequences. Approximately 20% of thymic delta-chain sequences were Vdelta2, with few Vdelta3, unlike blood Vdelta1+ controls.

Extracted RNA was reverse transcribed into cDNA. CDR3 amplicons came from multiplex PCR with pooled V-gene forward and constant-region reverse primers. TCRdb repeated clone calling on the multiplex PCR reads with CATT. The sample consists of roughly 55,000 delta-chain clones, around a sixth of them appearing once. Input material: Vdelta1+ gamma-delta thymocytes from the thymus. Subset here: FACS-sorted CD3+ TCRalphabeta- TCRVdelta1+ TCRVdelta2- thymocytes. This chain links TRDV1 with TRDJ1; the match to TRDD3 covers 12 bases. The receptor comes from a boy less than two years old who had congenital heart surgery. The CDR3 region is CALGESTGGYWYTDKFIF. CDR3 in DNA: TGTGCTCTTGGGGAATCCACTGGGGGATACTGGTACACCGATAAATTCATCTTT.